This is a list of T cell receptor beta chains from one sample in a study of blood T cell repertoires in COVID-19. Sequencing was performed with immunoSEQ multiplex PCR; in TCRdb, only in-frame clones are kept and a portion is missing. The sample includes 100,000 to 120,000 clones, over 70% of them seen just once. Sequencing was done on a sample of peripheral blood. These receptor sequences come from a man in his forties or fifties with acute or convalescent COVID-19. CDR3s leave out the opening cysteine and the closing phenylalanine or tryptophan.

V: TRBV1; J: TRBJ1-5; CDR3: TSSQDLLSGNQPQH
V: TRBV30; J: TRBJ2-3; CDR3: AWSSYGGRTDTQY
V: TRBV27; J: TRBJ2-7; CDR3: ASSFSGGAYEQY
V: TRBV6-5; J: TRBJ1-1; CDR3: ASSKGYTEAF
V: TRBV19; J: TRBJ2-1; CDR3: ASSTGTSGYNEQF
V: TRBV9; J: TRBJ1-1; CDR3: ASSAQGAHTEAF
V: TRBV28; J: TRBJ1-5; CDR3: ASRSRRDQPQH
V: TRBV11-2; J: TRBJ1-6; CDR3: ASSLGRGRDRSYNSPLH
V: TRBV19; J: TRBJ2-1; CDR3: ASTDGVSYNEQF
V: TRBV7-8; J: TRBJ1-5; CDR3: ASSLVGNRVSNQPQH
V: TRBV2; J: TRBJ1-2; CDR3: ASRGQGRGYT
V: TRBV5-1; J: TRBJ1-2; CDR3: ASSLAQGFGYT
V: TRBV19; J: TRBJ2-4; CDR3: ASSGIRDQRFQY
V: TRBV29-1; J: TRBJ1-5; CDR3: SATEGEVSNQPQH
V: TRBV2; J: TRBJ1-3; CDR3: ASSEGRGNSGNTIY
V: TRBV28; J: TRBJ2-3; CDR3: ASSYPGTGITDTQY
V: TRBV5-1; J: TRBJ1-1; CDR3: ASSPRQTMNTEAF
V: TRBV19; J: TRBJ2-3; CDR3: ASSTRQGGFAGGLDTQY
V: TRBV7-3; J: TRBJ2-2; CDR3: ASRGQSTGELF
V: TRBV28; J: TRBJ1-1; CDR3: ASRSYRGNTEAF
V: TRBV2; J: TRBJ1-5; CDR3: ASSQDREDQPQH
V: TRBV11-2; J: TRBJ1-1; CDR3: ASSPQGEAF
V: TRBV30; J: TRBJ1-6; CDR3: ACRGEYNSPLH
V: TRBV5-4; J: TRBJ2-1; CDR3: ASSLKGGPPSYNEQF
V: TRBV12-3/TRBV12-4; J: TRBJ2-2; CDR3: ASSLGAGELF
V: TRBV6-5; J: TRBJ2-7; CDR3: ASSYGGTGPYEQY
V: TRBV19; J: TRBJ1-1; CDR3: ASSEGRTEAF
V: TRBV10-3; J: TRBJ2-3; CDR3: AIRPGSTDTQY
V: TRBV9; J: TRBJ1-3; CDR3: ASSGQAKSGNTIY
V: TRBV15; J: TRBJ1-4; CDR3: ATSRDLNGINEKLF
V: TRBV7-6; J: TRBJ1-1; CDR3: ASSLAGAGANTEAF
V: TRBV19; J: TRBJ1-1; CDR3: ASSRDRVNTEAF
V: TRBV2; J: TRBJ1-1; CDR3: ASILEGNTEAF
V: TRBV28; J: TRBJ2-5; CDR3: ASSPGGAGETQY
V: TRBV28; J: TRBJ2-3; CDR3: ASSLLGRATDTQY
V: TRBV10-3; J: TRBJ1-5; CDR3: AIKGDSNQPQH
V: TRBV28; J: TRBJ1-1; CDR3: ASSRKGEAF
V: TRBV12-3/TRBV12-4; J: TRBJ1-1; CDR3: ASIRDTLEAF
V: TRBV12-5; J: TRBJ2-2; CDR3: ASGPKTTGELF
V: TRBV5-6; J: TRBJ2-6; CDR3: ASSSLITGGAAGANVLT
V: TRBV24-1; J: TRBJ2-7; CDR3: ATSDADSSHEQY
V: TRBV12-3/TRBV12-4; J: TRBJ2-2; CDR3: ASSWRRTGELF
V: TRBV28; J: TRBJ1-4; CDR3: ASTLSGEGGEKLF
V: TRBV7-9; J: TRBJ1-5; CDR3: ASSPTGSNQPQH
V: TRBV30; J: TRBJ1-1; CDR3: AWNSRGDTEAF
V: TRBV14; J: TRBJ2-3; CDR3: ASSQAPGVDTQY
V: TRBV10-1; J: TRBJ2-7; CDR3: ASSESEAPYEQY
V: TRBV2; J: TRBJ1-2; CDR3: ASRAGQILYGYT
V: TRBV27; J: TRBJ2-3; CDR3: ASSSRQGSTDTQY
V: TRBV30; J: TRBJ2-3; CDR3: AWSVERGGPADTQY
V: TRBV11-2; J: TRBJ2-5; CDR3: ASSSPGQETQY
V: TRBV5-1; J: TRBJ2-3; CDR3: ASSLRGTSGGLSTDTQY
V: TRBV5-1; J: TRBJ2-1; CDR3: ASSYSGDRGPSSYNEQF
V: TRBV5-5; J: TRBJ1-5; CDR3: ASSSLPDRNQPQH
V: TRBV5-1; J: TRBJ2-5; CDR3: ASTGQGSYQETQY
V: TRBV4-1; J: TRBJ1-5; CDR3: ASSPLGAGINQPQH
V: TRBV6-5; J: TRBJ1-4; CDR3: ASLLGKGYSEKLF
V: TRBV28; J: TRBJ1-2; CDR3: ASSPGAGGRYGYT
V: TRBV29-1; J: TRBJ1-2; CDR3: SVDPLFSYGYT
V: TRBV19; J: TRBJ1-1; CDR3: ASSIGRLSLNTEAF